This T cell receptor beta chain was recovered during a study of blood T cell repertoires in COVID-19. The wider study: Samples came from the United States, Italy and Spain, spanning acute and convalescent COVID-19.

Per the study methods: Amplification from reference gene primers served as the basis for estimated nucleated cell counts. Clones were sequenced by immunoSEQ multiplex PCR, and TCRdb holds only the in-frame ones, with some missing. Clone size and the V and J calls come from that table; the DNA yielded D and trimming. The table lists some 80,000 clones, 65% to 85% of them singletons. The V and J ends lost 7 bases and 4 bases respectively, with 7 bases between them. The CDR3 length is 11 residues. Germline-derived CDR1 and CDR2 are SGHVS and FNYEAQ. The sequencing sample was made of peripheral blood. This clonotype originated in a man over 45 with acute or convalescent COVID-19. V is TRBV7-6 and J is TRBJ1-1; D gene uncertain. CDR3 in amino acids: CASKAGTEAFF. CDR3 sequence (DNA): TGTGCCAGCAAAGCAGGCACTGAAGCTTTCTTT.